A selection of T cell receptor beta chains follows, all from one sample in a study of T-cell memory formation after mild COVID-19. TCRdb passed the 5' RACE reads through MiXCR, listing each CDR3 protein once. This sample carries around 300,000 distinct CDR3 sequences, roughly 13% of them seen once, and the ten largest clones take around 23%. The sequencing input was PBMCs or a T cell subset sorted from them (not recorded which). The receptors come from a man younger than 35 who had mild COVID-19 (a few samples of this study predate the infection). Cell type and time point are not known. Each CDR3 is given with its conserved first and last residue. The D gene is left open where the match is weak. Not all rows give a size; the values are once, few, many and, for expanded clones, a class.

clone size: many
V gene: TRBV12-3/TRBV12-4
D gene: TRBD1
J gene: TRBJ2-3
CDR3 DNA: TGTGCCAGCAGTTTCCGGGACAGGGTTAGGTCAGATACGCAGTATTTT
CDR3 protein: CASSFRDRVRSDTQYF

clone size: few
V gene: TRBV18
D gene: -
J gene: TRBJ2-1
CDR3 DNA: TGTGCCAGCTCTTCGGGAGTGATCTCCTACAATGAGCAGTTCTTC
CDR3 protein: CASSSGVISYNEQFF

clone size: -
V gene: TRBV29-1
D gene: TRBD1
J gene: TRBJ2-7
CDR3 DNA: TGCAGCGTAAGGCCGGGACAGGGTTTATACGAGCAGTACTTC
CDR3 protein: CSVRPGQGLYEQYF

clone size: -
V gene: TRBV2
D gene: TRBD2
J gene: TRBJ2-1
CDR3 DNA: TGTGCCAGCATGGGGTGGACGGGGGGGACTGAGCAGTTCTTC
CDR3 protein: CASMGWTGGTEQFF

clone size: -
V gene: TRBV7-3
D gene: TRBD1
J gene: TRBJ2-1
CDR3 DNA: TGTGCCAGCAGCTCTCAGGGGGTCCCGAACAATGAGCAGTTCTTC
CDR3 protein: CASSSQGVPNNEQFF

clone size: few
V gene: TRBV11-2
D gene: -
J gene: TRBJ1-1
CDR3 DNA: TGTGCCAGCAGCTTAGACCTCAGGGACGGCACTGAAGCTTTCTTT
CDR3 protein: CASSLDLRDGTEAFF

clone size: few
V gene: TRBV4-2
D gene: -
J gene: TRBJ1-6
CDR3 DNA: TGTGCCAGCAGCCAAGAGTTACTTGTGAATTCACCCCTCCACTTT
CDR3 protein: CASSQELLVNSPLHF

clone size: -
V gene: TRBV5-1
D gene: TRBD1
J gene: TRBJ1-1
CDR3 DNA: TGCGCCAGCAGCCAGGGGGCGCAAGGCACTGAAGCTTTCTTT
CDR3 protein: CASSQGAQGTEAFF

clone size: -
V gene: TRBV13
D gene: TRBD1
J gene: TRBJ2-5
CDR3 DNA: TGTGCCAGCAGCTGGGGGACAGTTCAAGAGACCCAGTACTTC
CDR3 protein: CASSWGTVQETQYF

clone size: many
V gene: TRBV11-2
D gene: -
J gene: TRBJ2-3
CDR3 DNA: TGTGCCAGCAGCTTAGTTGCCGCGGCAGATACGCAGTATTTT
CDR3 protein: CASSLVAAADTQYF

clone size: -
V gene: TRBV19
D gene: TRBD2
J gene: TRBJ2-2
CDR3 DNA: TGTGCCAGTGGCTCAGAGCGGGGGGTGAAAACCGGGGAGCTGTTTTTT
CDR3 protein: CASGSERGVKTGELFF